The 21 T cell receptor beta chains in this list originate from one sample, sequenced in a study of T cells in Graves' hyperthyroidism and ophthalmopathy. The source material, RNA transcripts, was used to amplify TCR beta CDR3 regions. Carried out on the TCR CDR3, a first-round RT-PCR used the HTBI primer set. TCRdb independently ran MiXCR on the multiplex PCR reads; one entry per CDR3 protein. The sample yields nearly 110,000 distinct CDR3 sequences, roughly 15% seen once. Sequencing input: blood. The receptors derive from a woman in her forties or fifties with Graves' hyperthyroidism.

This clonotype was detected many times. This chain joins TRBV3-1 and TRBJ1-1; D is ambiguous. The germline CDR1 and CDR2 sequences are LGHDT and YNNKEL (reference sequence). The CDR3 sequence is 15 residues long. The germline V and J ends were trimmed by 5 bases and 2 bases, with 15 bases remaining between them. CDR3 loop: CASSEALLVNTEAFF. CDR3 in DNA: TGTGCCAGCAGCGAAGCCTTGTTGGTAAACACTGAAGCTTTCTTT.

This chain joins TRBV7-9 and TRBJ2-5, with D perhaps TRBD2 (7 bases). CDR3 length equals 15 residues. With 5 bases removed from V and 1 base from J, the gap between germline ends came to 14 bases. CDR1 and CDR2 (germline): SEHNR, FQNEAQ (reference sequence). CDR3 sequence: CASSPQGGVQETQYF. In nucleotides, the CDR3 is TGTGCCAGCAGCCCTCAAGGGGGGGTCCAAGAGACCCAGTACTTC. Together with reference TRBV7-9 and TRBJ2-5, the CDR3 gives the full variable domain: DTGVSQNPRHKITKRGQNVTFRCDPISEHNRLYWYRQTLGQGPEFLTYFQNEAQLEKSRLLSDRFSAERPKGSFSTLEIQRTEQGDSAMYLCASSPQGGVQETQYFGPGTRLLVL.

This clonotype was recorded many times. The J gene is TRBJ2-7, the V gene TRBV28, with 7 bases identical to TRBD2. The junction had 8 bases not matched to a gene; V was cut back by 3 bases and J by 3 bases. Germline CDR1 is MDHEN and CDR2 is SYDVKM. CDR3 length equals 15 residues. The CDR3 loop is CASSFGGTTDYEQYV. CDR3 sequence (DNA): TGTGCCAGCAGTTTTGGGGGGACTACCGACTACGAGCAGTACGTC.

This clonotype came up many times. This chain joins TRBV10-2 and TRBJ1-1; D may be TRBD1 (6 bases). The CDR3 spans 14 residues. CDR1 WSHSY and CDR2 SAAADI come from the germline V gene. Deletions cut 4 bases from V and 1 base from J, with 10 bases between. CDR3 region: CASSVDRRNTEAFF. CDR3 sequence (DNA): TGCGCCAGCAGTGTAGACAGGAGGAACACTGAAGCTTTCTTT.

This clonotype appeared many times. V usage is TRBV9 and J usage is TRBJ2-1, with D perhaps TRBD2 (6 bases). CDR3 length: 12 residues. Germline V lookup: CDR1 SGDLS, CDR2 YYNGEE. Trimming took 8 bases from V and 8 from J, leaving 14 bases between them. The CDR3 loop reads CASGGSDYEQFF. Here the CDR3 DNA reads TGTGCCAGTGGGGGGAGTGACTATGAGCAGTTCTTC.

This clonotype was seen repeatedly, ten times or more. The chain uses TRBV7-2 and TRBJ2-5; maybe TRBD2 (6 bases). Germline V gene sequence: CDR1 SGHTA, CDR2 FQGNSA. This CDR3 has 14 amino acids. Trimming took 4 bases from V and 7 from J, leaving 16 bases between them. CDR3 sequence (DNA): TGTGCCAGCAGCTCAGGCCCCACCGGGGGGACCCAGTACTTC. As protein: CASSSGPTGGTQYF.

Many counts were recorded for this clonotype. The chain uses TRBV19 and TRBJ1-2; no definite D call. The CDR3 is 14 amino acids. V gave up 5 bases and J gave up 1 base, with 11 bases separating them. CDR1 and CDR2 from the germline V gene are LNHDA and SQIVND (reference sequence). CDR3 region: CASSLGVINYGYTF. CDR3 in DNA: TGTGCCAGTAGTCTTGGGGTGATTAACTATGGCTACACCTTC. The full variable domain, completed using reference TRBV19 and TRBJ1-2, is DGGITQSPKYLFRKEGQNVTLSCEQNLNHDAMYWYRQDPGQGLRLIYYSQIVNDFQKGDIAEGYSVSREKKESFPLTVTSAQKNPTAFYLCASSLGVINYGYTFGSGTRLTVV.

Ten or more counts support this clonotype. The rearrangement joins TRBV7-9 to TRBJ2-1; D is unresolved. The V and J ends lost 1 base and 0 bases respectively, with 22 bases between them. Germline assignment: CDR1 SEHNR and CDR2 FQNEAQ (reference sequence). CDR3 length: 20 residues. In nucleotides, the CDR3 is TGTGCCAGCAGCTTAGGGTCAAGGGCCTTTCTTCTGAGCTCCTACAATGAGCAGTTCTTC. It is translated as CASSLGSRAFLLSSYNEQFF.

Ten or more counts support this clonotype. The gene calls are TRBV6-5 and TRBJ1-5; maybe TRBD1 (6 bases). With 0 bases removed from V and 5 bases from J, the gap between germline ends came to 8 bases. Germline V gives CDR1 MNHEY, CDR2 SVGAGI. The CDR3 runs to 14 residues. The CDR3 DNA reads as TGTGCCAGCAGTTACTCGCCAGGGGATCAGCCCCAGCATTTT. It translates to CASSYSPGDQPQHF.

This clonotype appeared many times. The chain recombines TRBV20-1 with TRBJ1-2; D ambiguous. The V end was cut by 1 base, the J end by 1 base, with 7 bases between. CDR3 size: 13 residues. Per germline, CDR1 DFQATT and CDR2 SNEGSKA (reference sequence). DNA of the CDR3: TGCAGTGCTAGAGCCAGCTTTAACTATGGCTACACCTTC. It yields the protein CSARASFNYGYTF.

The table lists this clonotype with many counts. This chain connects TRBV2 to TRBJ2-5; the D is unclear. CDR3 length: 12 residues. The V and J ends lost 5 bases and 0 bases respectively, with 4 bases between them. From germline, CDR1 is SNHLY and CDR2 FYNNEI. The CDR3 DNA reads TGTGCCAGCAGTTTGAACCAAGAGACCCAGTACTTC. It encodes CASSLNQETQYF.

This clonotype was picked up many times. The chain has TRBV5-1 and TRBJ1-2; D not resolved. V was clipped by 4 bases and J by 6 bases, with 22 bases between them. The germline V gene encodes CDR1 SGHRS and CDR2 YFSETQ. CDR3 length: 16 residues. Written as DNA, the CDR3 is TGCGCCAGCAGCCGCTTGGGTCCGGGGAGAAACGATGGCTACACCTTC. This encodes CASSRLGPGRNDGYTF.

This clonotype was seen repeatedly, ten times or more. The chain recombines TRBV11-2 with TRBJ1-4, with 7 bases identical to TRBD1. The germline gives CDR1 SGHAT, CDR2 FQNNGV. The CDR3 loop spans 15 amino acids. Germline trimming cut 4 bases from V and 3 bases from J; bases unmatched to any gene: 5. The CDR3 loop reads CASSYLQGSNEKLFF. DNA of the CDR3: TGTGCCAGCAGCTACCTACAGGGGTCTAATGAAAAACTGTTTTTT.

The rearrangement joins TRBV6-5 to TRBJ2-1; tentatively, D is TRBD2 (7 bases). The CDR3 consists of 13 residues. Between the trimmed V and J ends, which lost 0 bases and 10 bases, there was a span of 10 bases. Germline lookup yields CDR1 MNHEY and CDR2 SVGAGI. The CDR3 DNA reads TGTGCCAGCAGTTACTCGGGGGGGGGCGAGCAGTTCTTC. Amino acid sequence: CASSYSGGGEQFF.

This clonotype was counted at least ten times. The rearrangement joins TRBV5-5 to TRBJ2-2; 15 bases map to TRBD2. The ends lost 4 bases at V and 2 bases at J; junction bases unmatched: 9. The length of the CDR3 is 19 residues. Germline V CDR1 and CDR2: SGHKS, YYEKEE (reference sequence). DNA of the CDR3: TGTGCCAGCAGCCCCGGGACTAGCGGGAGGAGGACTAACACCGGGGAGCTGTTTTTT. Translating it yields CASSPGTSGRRTNTGELFF.

This clonotype was counted many times. The rearrangement uses TRBV14 and TRBJ2-1; 10 bases align to TRBD2. Looked up from germline, CDR1 is SGHDN and CDR2 is FVKESK. After removal of 5 bases from V and 9 bases from J, the junction contained 10 bases not matched to a gene. The CDR3 covers 15 residues. The CDR3 sequence is CASSADLAGVAEQFF. The CDR3 bases are TGTGCCAGCAGCGCCGACCTAGCGGGAGTCGCTGAGCAGTTCTTC.

This clonotype was recorded many times. The CDR3 DNA reads TGCAGCTCCAAGGGGGCGGTAGCGGACTCCTACGAGCAGTACGTC. Encoded protein: CSSKGAVADSYEQYV. This chain links TRBV29-1 with TRBJ2-7, with D maybe TRBD1 (7 bases). CDR3 length: 15 amino acids. CDR1 and CDR2 from the germline V gene are SQVTM and ANQGSEA. With 8 bases removed from V and 0 bases from J, the gap between germline ends came to 20 bases.

Ten or more counts support this clonotype. The rearrangement links TRBV30 to TRBJ1-3, with TRBD1 identical over 7 bases. V lost 1 base and J lost 3; bases outside the gene matches: 6. The CDR3 is made up of 15 amino acids. CDR1 and CDR2 (germline): GTSNPN, SVGIG (reference sequence). Here the CDR3 DNA reads TGTGCCTGGAGTGCAAAAAGGGGGCTTGGAAACACCATATATTTT. Translation gives CAWSAKRGLGNTIYF.

This clonotype showed up many times. This chain connects TRBV5-8 to TRBJ2-3; D perhaps matches TRBD2 (6 bases). Trimming left V 3 bases short and J 1 base short, with 15 bases between. Germline CDR1 reads SGHTS; CDR2 reads YDEGEE. The CDR3 loop spans 16 amino acids. DNA of the CDR3: TGTGCCAGCAGCTCCTCGGGGACTCTCGGCACAGATACGCAGTATTTT. Translation: CASSSSGTLGTDTQYF. The full variable domain, completed using reference TRBV5-8 and TRBJ2-3, is EAGVTQSPTHLIKTRGQQATLRCSPISGHTSVYWYQQALGLGLQFLLWYDEGEERNRGNFPPRFSGRQFPNYSSELNVNALELEDSALYLCASSSSGTLGTDTQYFGPGTRLTVL.

The sample holds many counts of this clonotype. The V call is TRBV12-3 or TRBV12-4, the J call TRBJ1-2; possibly TRBD1 for D (6 bases). V lost 7 bases and J 4 bases, leaving 19 bases between the germline ends. The CDR3 is made up of 15 amino acids. This CDR3 is CASTPHQGQTYGYTF. CDR3 DNA: TGTGCCAGCACCCCTCATCAGGGGCAAACCTATGGCTACACCTTC.

A note on this clonotype: The junction departs from germline at one end; a sequencing error may be responsible. The V gene is TRBV25-1, the J gene TRBJ2-1; 13 nucleotides align to TRBD2. The CDR3 is made up of 15 amino acids. Germline V lookup: CDR1 MGHDK, CDR2 SYGVNS. The CDR3 nucleotides read TGTGCCAGCAGTGGTGGACTAGCGGGGGACAATGAGCAGTCCTTC. It encodes CASSGGLAGDNEQSF. The whole variable domain, remainder taken from reference TRBV25-1 and TRBJ2-1, is EADIYQTPRYLVIGTGKKITLECSQTMGHDKMYWYQQDPGMELHLIHYSYGVNSTEKGDLSSESTVSRIRTEHFPLTLESARPSHTSQYLCASSGGLAGDNEQSFGPGTRLTVL.